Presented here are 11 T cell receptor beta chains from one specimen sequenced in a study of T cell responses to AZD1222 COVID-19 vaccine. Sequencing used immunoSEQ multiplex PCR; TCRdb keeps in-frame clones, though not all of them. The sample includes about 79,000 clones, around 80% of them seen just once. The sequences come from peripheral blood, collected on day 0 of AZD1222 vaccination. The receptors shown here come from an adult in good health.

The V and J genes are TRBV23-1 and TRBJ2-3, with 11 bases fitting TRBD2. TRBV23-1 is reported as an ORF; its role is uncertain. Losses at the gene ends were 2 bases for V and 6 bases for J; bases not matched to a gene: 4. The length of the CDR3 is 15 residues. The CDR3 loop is CASSQLAGGVDTQYF. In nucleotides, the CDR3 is TGCGCCAGCAGTCAACTAGCGGGAGGTGTCGATACGCAGTATTTT.

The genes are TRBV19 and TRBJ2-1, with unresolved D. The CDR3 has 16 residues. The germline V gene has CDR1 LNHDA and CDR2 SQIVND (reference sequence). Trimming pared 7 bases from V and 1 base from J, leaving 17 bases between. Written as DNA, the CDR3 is TGTGCCAGTAAGACATCAGGCAGCCGATCCTACAATGAGCAGTTCTTC. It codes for CASKTSGSRSYNEQFF.

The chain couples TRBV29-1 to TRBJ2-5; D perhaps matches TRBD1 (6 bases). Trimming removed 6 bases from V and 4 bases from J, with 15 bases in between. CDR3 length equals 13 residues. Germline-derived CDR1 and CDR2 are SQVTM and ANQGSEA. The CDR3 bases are TGCAGCGTAAACGCACAGGGCGGAGAGACCCAGTACTTC. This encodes CSVNAQGGETQYF.

CDR3 sequence reads: CASSDPLGRNYGYTF. CDR3 nucleotide sequence: TGTGCCAGCAGTGATCCCTTGGGGAGGAACTATGGCTACACCTTC. The chain employs TRBV6-1 and TRBJ1-2; D is unclear. The V end was cut by 3 bases, the J end by 2 bases, with 13 bases between. This CDR3 is built from 15 residues. The germline V gene has CDR1 MNHNS and CDR2 SASEGT.

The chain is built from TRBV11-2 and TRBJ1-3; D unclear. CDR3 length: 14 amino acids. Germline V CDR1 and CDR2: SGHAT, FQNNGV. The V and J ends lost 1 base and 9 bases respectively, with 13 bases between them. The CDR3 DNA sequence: TGTGCCAGCAGCTTAGTCGAGAGTCGCGGCACCATATATTTT. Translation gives CASSLVESRGTIYF.

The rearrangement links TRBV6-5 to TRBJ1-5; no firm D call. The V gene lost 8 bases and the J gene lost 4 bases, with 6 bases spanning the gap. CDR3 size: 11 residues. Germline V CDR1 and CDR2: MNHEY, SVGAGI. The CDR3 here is CASQENQPQHF. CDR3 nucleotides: TGTGCCAGCCAGGAAAATCAGCCCCAGCATTTT.

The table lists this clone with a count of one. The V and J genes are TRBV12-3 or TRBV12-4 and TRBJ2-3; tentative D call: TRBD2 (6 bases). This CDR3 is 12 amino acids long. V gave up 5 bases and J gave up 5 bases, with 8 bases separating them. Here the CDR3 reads CASSDSGDTQYF. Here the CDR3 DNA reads TGTGCCAGCAGTGATAGCGGAGATACGCAGTATTTT.

CDR3 coding DNA: TGTGCCAGCACCCCCAGGGGCCGAGCCAAAAACATTCAGTACTTC. Translated, it gives CASTPRGRAKNIQYF. V is TRBV28 and J is TRBJ2-4, with D perhaps TRBD1 (6 bases). Germline lookup yields CDR1 MDHEN and CDR2 SYDVKM. V lost 7 bases, J lost 0 bases, and 13 bases lay in between. This CDR3 has 15 residues.

The CDR3 loop is CASSLEWADRLQYF. CDR3 nucleotide sequence: TGTGCCAGCAGCTTGGAGTGGGCCGACAGGCTACAGTACTTC. This sequence joins TRBV5-8 and TRBJ2-7; possible D gene TRBD1, 6 bases. The ends were cut back, 0 bases at V and 10 bases at J, with 17 bases in the middle. This CDR3 has 14 amino acids. CDR1 and CDR2 from the germline V gene are SGHTS and YDEGEE. Supplemented by reference TRBV5-8 and TRBJ2-7, the full variable domain reads EAGVTQSPTHLIKTRGQQATLRCSPISGHTSVYWYQQALGLGLQFLLWYDEGEERNRGNFPPRFSGRQFPNYSSELNVNALELEDSALYLCASSLEWADRLQYFGPGTRLTVT.

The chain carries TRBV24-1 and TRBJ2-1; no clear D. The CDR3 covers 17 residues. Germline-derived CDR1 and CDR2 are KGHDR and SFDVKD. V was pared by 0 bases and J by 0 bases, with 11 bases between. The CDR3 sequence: CATSDLGSSSSYNEQFF. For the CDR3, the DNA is TGTGCCACCAGTGATTTGGGCAGCTCTAGCTCCTACAATGAGCAGTTCTTC.

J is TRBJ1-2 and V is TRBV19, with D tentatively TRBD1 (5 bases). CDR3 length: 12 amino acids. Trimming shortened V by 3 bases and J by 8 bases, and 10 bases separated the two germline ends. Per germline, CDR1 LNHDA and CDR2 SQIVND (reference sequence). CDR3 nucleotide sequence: TGTGCCAGTAGTATTGACAGCGGGGGCTACACCTTC. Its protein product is CASSIDSGGYTF.